This T cell receptor (beta chain) emerged from a study of OX40 agonist ivuxolimab in advanced cancers. Study information: The dose of intravenous ivuxolimab that patients received every 2 weeks ranged from 0.01 to 10 mg/kg.

Only in-frame clones appear in the TCRdb table, and some are missing; sequencing was by immunoSEQ multiplex PCR. The table lists around 76,000 clones, roughly nine tenths of them singletons. The CDR3 runs 14 residues. Trimming removed 3 bases from V and 5 bases from J, with 15 bases in between. Germline lookup yields CDR1 SGHRS and CDR2 YFSETQ. Sampled blood was obtained at baseline, cycle 4 day 1, and cycle 7 day 1. Material: CD4+ or CD8+ T cells sorted from blood, obtained in a trial of the OX40 agonist ivuxolimab. V is TRBV5-1 and J is TRBJ2-7; D possibly corresponds to TRBD1 (6 bases). This TCR was sampled from an adult with an advanced solid tumor such as melanoma, head and neck, liver or kidney cancer. As DNA, the CDR3 is TGCGCCAGCAGCTCCGGGACACGAGCGGACGAGCAGTACTTC. It codes for CASSSGTRADEQYF.